This TCR beta chain is from a study of OX40 agonist ivuxolimab in advanced cancers. Regarding the study in general: The costimulatory receptor OX40 (CD134) was targeted by ivuxolimab, a fully human IgG2 agonistic monoclonal antibody. Intravenous ivuxolimab was administered to patients every 2 weeks at six dose levels: 0.01, 0.1, 0.3, 1.5, 3 and 10 mg/kg. Of the approximately 50 dose-escalation patients, hepatocellular carcinoma was present in about 20, melanoma in some 15, renal cell carcinoma in 9 and head and neck cancer in 9. In the dose-escalation cohort, nearly 85% of patients were male, and the mean age was roughly 60 years with a range of about 23 to 79. Prior anti-PD-1, anti-PD-L1 or anti-CTLA-4 therapy was permitted, and checkpoint inhibitors had been received by less than 45% of dose-escalation patients. Three dose-escalation patients achieved partial responses, one with hepatocellular carcinoma and two with cutaneous melanoma. The point of sequencing TCRbeta in the periphery was to test whether ivuxolimab changed TCR sequence diversity and drove clonal T-cell expansion. The paper reports the monotherapy dose-escalation portion (N of about 50 patients) of the phase I ivuxolimab trial. What the authors observed across the whole study: Partial responders in the 0.1-3.0 mg/kg groups had among the lowest normalized peripheral clonal expansion, especially among CD8+ T cells. At doses of 0.1 to 3.0 mg/kg, clonal expansion of both CD4+ and CD8+ T cells in blood was seen between baseline and week 6. The antigen specificity of the clonally expanded peripheral T cells was not determined. After ivuxolimab, more expanded clones were found on average in CD8+ T cells than in CD4+ T cells. Low levels of normalized T-cell clonal expansion were also shown by some nonresponding patients.

Details on this clone: What this receptor recognizes is not known. The input lacks base qualities; no much larger clone sits a single base away.

Patients with a history of autoimmune disease or receiving systemic immunosuppression were excluded from the trial. Peripheral blood for TCR sequencing was drawn from every dose cohort at baseline, at cycle 4 day 1 and at cycle 7 day 1. Samples came from an open-label, multicenter, first-in-human phase I dose-escalation trial of ivuxolimab. Adults with locally advanced or metastatic melanoma, renal cell carcinoma, hepatocellular carcinoma or head and neck squamous cell carcinoma were enrolled in the trial. CD4+ and CD8+ T cells were sorted separately from peripheral blood before TCR sequencing. For sequencing of the TCRbeta CDR3 region, genomic DNA was extracted from the sorted cells. The immunoSEQ Assay was used to sequence the TCRbeta CDR3 regions. TCRdb mirrors the immuneACCESS table, restricted to in-frame sequences. Some clones are absent from its copies; in checked studies, under half trace to an unresolved V gene, and the reason for the others is unknown. In all, the sample holds tens of thousands of clones, and less than 90% of those were seen once. Of the sample, around 25% is held by the ten largest clones.

From the cysteine through the phenylalanine, the CDR3 covers 12 amino acids. CDR3 DNA is the only sequence kept; it has 36 bases, read in frame from the first base. The V end loses 4 bases and the J end loses 11 bases, and a stretch of 13 bases separates them. Taken from the germline V gene, the CDR1 and CDR2 loops are SGDLS and YYNGEE. The chain couples TRBV9 to TRBJ2-1; the D gene cannot be resolved reliably. The sample in question was CD4+ or CD8+ T cells sorted from blood, obtained in a trial of the OX40 agonist ivuxolimab. This TCR came from an adult with an advanced solid tumor such as melanoma, head and neck, liver or kidney cancer. The DNA sequence reads TGTGCCAGCAGCCCCCGAACGACCCAGCAGTTCTTC. Its product reads: CASSPRTTQQFF.